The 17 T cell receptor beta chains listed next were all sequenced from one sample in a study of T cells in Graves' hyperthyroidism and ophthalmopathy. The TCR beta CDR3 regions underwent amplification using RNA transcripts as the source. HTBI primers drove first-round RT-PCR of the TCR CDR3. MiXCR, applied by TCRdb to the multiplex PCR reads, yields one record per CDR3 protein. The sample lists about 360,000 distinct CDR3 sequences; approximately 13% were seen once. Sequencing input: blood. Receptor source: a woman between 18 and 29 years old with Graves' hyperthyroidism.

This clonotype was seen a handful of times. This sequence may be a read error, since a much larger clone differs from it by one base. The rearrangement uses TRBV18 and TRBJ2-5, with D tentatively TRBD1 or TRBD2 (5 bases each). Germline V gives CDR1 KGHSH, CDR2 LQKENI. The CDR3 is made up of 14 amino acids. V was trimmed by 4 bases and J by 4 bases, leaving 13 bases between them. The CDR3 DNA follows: TGTGCCAGCTCACTAGAGGGGACCGCAGAGACCCAGTACTTC. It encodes CASSLEGTAETQYF.

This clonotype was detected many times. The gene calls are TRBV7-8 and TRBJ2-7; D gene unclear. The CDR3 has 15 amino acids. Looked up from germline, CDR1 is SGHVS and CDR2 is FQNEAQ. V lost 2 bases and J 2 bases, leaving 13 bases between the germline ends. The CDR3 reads CASSLLVAATYEQYF. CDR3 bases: TGTGCCAGCAGCTTACTGGTTGCGGCCACCTACGAGCAGTACTTC.

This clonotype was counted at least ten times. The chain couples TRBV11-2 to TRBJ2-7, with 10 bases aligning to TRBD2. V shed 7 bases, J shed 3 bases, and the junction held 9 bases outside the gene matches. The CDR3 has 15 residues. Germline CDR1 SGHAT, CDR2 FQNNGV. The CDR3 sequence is CASTKTSGVGYEQYF. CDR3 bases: TGTGCCAGCACAAAAACTAGCGGGGTAGGCTACGAGCAGTACTTC.

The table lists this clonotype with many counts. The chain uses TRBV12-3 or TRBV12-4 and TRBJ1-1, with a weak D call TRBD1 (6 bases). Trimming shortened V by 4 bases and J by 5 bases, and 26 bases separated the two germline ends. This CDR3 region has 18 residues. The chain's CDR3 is CASSYKGNMIGRGTEAFF. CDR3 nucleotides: TGTGCCAGCAGTTACAAAGGAAACATGATAGGTAGGGGGACTGAAGCTTTCTTT.

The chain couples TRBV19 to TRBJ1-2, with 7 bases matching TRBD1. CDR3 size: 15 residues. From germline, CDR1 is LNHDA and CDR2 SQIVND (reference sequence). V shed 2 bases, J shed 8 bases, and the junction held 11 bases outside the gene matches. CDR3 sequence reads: CASSITQTGSGGYTF. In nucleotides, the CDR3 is TGTGCCAGTAGTATAACTCAGACAGGGTCCGGCGGCTACACCTTC.

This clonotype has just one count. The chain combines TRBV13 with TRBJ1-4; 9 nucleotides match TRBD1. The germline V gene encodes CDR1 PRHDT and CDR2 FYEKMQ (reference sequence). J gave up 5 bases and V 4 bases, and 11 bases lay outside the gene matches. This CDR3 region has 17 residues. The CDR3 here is CASSSYPPGQGNEKLFF. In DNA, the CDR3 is TGTGCCAGCAGCTCCTACCCACCGGGACAGGGCAATGAAAAACTGTTTTTT.

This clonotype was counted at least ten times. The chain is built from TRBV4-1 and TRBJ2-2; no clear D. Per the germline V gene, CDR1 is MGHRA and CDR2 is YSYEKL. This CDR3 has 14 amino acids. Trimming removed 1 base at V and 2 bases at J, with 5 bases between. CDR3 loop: CASSQGLNTGELFF. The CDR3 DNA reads TGCGCCAGCAGCCAAGGACTCAACACCGGGGAGCTGTTTTTT.

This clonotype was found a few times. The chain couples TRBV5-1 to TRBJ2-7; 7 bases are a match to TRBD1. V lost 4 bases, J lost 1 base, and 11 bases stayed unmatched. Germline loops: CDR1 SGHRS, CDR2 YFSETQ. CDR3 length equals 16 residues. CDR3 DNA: TGCGCCAGCAGCCAGCTGGGGACAGCGAGTTCCTACGAGCAGTACTTC. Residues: CASSQLGTASSYEQYF.

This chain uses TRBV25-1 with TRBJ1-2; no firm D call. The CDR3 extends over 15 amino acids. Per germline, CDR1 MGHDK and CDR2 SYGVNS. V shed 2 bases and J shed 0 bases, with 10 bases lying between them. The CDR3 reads CASSEAQPTNYGYTF. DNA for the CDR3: TGTGCCAGCAGTGAAGCACAGCCTACTAACTATGGCTACACCTTC.

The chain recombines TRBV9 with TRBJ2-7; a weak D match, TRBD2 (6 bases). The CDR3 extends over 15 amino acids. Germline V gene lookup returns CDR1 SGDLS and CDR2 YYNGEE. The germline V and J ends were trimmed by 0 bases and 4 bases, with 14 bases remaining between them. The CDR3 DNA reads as TGTGCCAGCAGCGTAGCGGAGGGGTCAGGGTACGAGCAGTACTTC. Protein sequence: CASSVAEGSGYEQYF.

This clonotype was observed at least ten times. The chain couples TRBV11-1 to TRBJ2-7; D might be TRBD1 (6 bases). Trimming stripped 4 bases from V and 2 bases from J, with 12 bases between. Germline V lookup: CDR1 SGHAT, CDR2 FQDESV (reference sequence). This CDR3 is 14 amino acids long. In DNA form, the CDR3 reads TGTGCCAGCAGCTCGGGGACACCTACCTACGAGCAGTACTTC. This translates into CASSSGTPTYEQYF.

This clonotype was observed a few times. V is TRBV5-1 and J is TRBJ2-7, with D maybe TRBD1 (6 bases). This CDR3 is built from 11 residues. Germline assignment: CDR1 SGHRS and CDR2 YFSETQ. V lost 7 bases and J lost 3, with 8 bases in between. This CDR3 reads CASGGLYEQYF. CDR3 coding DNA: TGCGCCAGCGGGGGCCTCTACGAGCAGTACTTC.

The chain's CDR3 is CSAKPPRVRETQYF. CDR3 sequence (DNA): TGCAGTGCTAAACCTCCCAGGGTTAGGGAGACCCAGTACTTC. The chain employs TRBV20-1 and TRBJ2-5; D possibly corresponds to TRBD1 (5 bases). Germline V gene data show CDR1 as DFQATT and CDR2 as SNEGSKA (reference sequence). The CDR3 totals 14 residues. V was shortened by 4 bases and J by 5 bases, with 17 bases between the two germline ends.

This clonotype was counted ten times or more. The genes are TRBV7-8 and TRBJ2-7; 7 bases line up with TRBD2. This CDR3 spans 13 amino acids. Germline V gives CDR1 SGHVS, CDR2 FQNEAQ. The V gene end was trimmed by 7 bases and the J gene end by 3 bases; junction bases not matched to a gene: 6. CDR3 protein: CASTLGGIYEQYF. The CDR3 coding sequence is TGTGCCAGCACCTTGGGGGGGATCTACGAGCAGTACTTC.

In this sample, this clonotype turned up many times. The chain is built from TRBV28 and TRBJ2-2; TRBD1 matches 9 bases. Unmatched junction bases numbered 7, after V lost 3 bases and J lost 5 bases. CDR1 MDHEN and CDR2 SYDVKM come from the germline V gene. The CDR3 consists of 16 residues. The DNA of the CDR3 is TGTGCCAGCAGTTTGTCTGGACAGGGGAAGACCGGGGAGCTGTTTTTT. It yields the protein CASSLSGQGKTGELFF.

DNA for the CDR3: TGTGCCATCAGTCCGTCCCCAGGGCTGGGGGACACAGATACGCAGTATTTT. It translates to CAISPSPGLGDTDTQYF. The gene calls are TRBV10-3 and TRBJ2-3; perhaps D is TRBD1 or TRBD2 (5 bases each). The CDR3 loop spans 17 amino acids. Deletions cut 5 bases from V and 2 bases from J, with 20 bases between. The germline gives CDR1 ENHRY, CDR2 SYGVKD.

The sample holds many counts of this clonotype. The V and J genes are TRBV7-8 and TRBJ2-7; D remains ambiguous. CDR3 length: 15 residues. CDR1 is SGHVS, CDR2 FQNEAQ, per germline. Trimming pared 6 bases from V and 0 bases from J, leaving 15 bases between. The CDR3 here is CASRDTSLDSYEQYF. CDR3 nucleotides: TGTGCCAGCAGAGACACCTCTCTAGACTCCTACGAGCAGTACTTC.